A single sample gave rise to the 23 T cell receptor beta chains below, sequenced in a study of blood T cell repertoires in COVID-19. TCRdb's table, derived via immunoSEQ multiplex PCR, lists solely in-frame clones and lacks some. The sample comprises 320,000 or so clones, approximately 88% of which are singletons, and around 4.6% rests with the top ten. Sequenced input: PBMCs or T cells enriched from blood (not recorded which). These receptors were collected from a man aged 25 to 45 who had recovered from COVID-19.

The chain couples TRBV29-1 to TRBJ2-2; no firm D call. Germline CDR1 reads SQVTM; CDR2 reads ANQGSEA. The V and J ends lost 6 bases and 2 bases respectively, with 10 bases between them. The length of the CDR3 is 13 residues. CDR3 coding DNA: TGCAGCGTCGTAGTAGTCAACACCGGGGAGCTGTTTTTT. Its protein product is CSVVVVNTGELFF.

The genes are TRBV18 and TRBJ1-3; 7 nucleotides match TRBD1. This CDR3 has 19 amino acids. Trimming cost V 4 bases and J 0 bases; bases outside gene matches: 15. The germline V gene has CDR1 KGHSH and CDR2 LQKENI. The CDR3, as DNA: TGTGCCAGCTCACAGGCGGACAGGCTTCGGAGGGACTCTGGAAACACCATATATTTT. It codes for CASSQADRLRRDSGNTIYF.

For this clone: Other DNA sequences of this sample code for an identical CDR3. The genes are TRBV5-4 and TRBJ2-7; 8 bases match TRBD1. The CDR3 runs 13 residues. Germline loops: CDR1 SGHNT, CDR2 YYREEE (reference sequence). V lost 2 bases, J lost 3 bases, and 1 base stayed unmatched. CDR3 region: CASSLTGGYEQYF. As DNA, the CDR3 is TGTGCCAGCAGCTTAACAGGGGGCTACGAGCAGTACTTC.

V gene TRBV7-8 combines with J gene TRBJ2-7; the match to TRBD1 covers 8 bases. V was pared by 3 bases and J by 4 bases, with 8 bases of the junction left unmatched. The CDR3 consists of 15 residues. Germline CDR1 is SGHVS and CDR2 is FQNEAQ. Here the CDR3 reads CASSLTGTGAYEQYF. The CDR3 DNA reads TGTGCCAGCAGCTTGACCGGGACAGGCGCTTACGAGCAGTACTTC.

This clone was counted between two and nine times. V is TRBV12-3 or TRBV12-4 and J is TRBJ2-3, with D unresolved. The CDR3 is 12 amino acids. Trimming cost V 6 bases and J 3 bases, with 7 bases left between them. CDR3 sequence: CASSLETDTQYF. The CDR3 region has the DNA TGTGCCAGCAGCCTAGAGACAGATACGCAGTATTTT.

The V and J genes are TRBV18 and TRBJ2-7, with TRBD1 as a possible D gene (6 bases). Germline assignment: CDR1 KGHSH and CDR2 LQKENI. V was trimmed by 1 base and J by 1 base, leaving 11 bases between them. CDR3 size: 15 residues. The CDR3 spells CASSPQTGKSYEQYF. The CDR3 DNA sequence: TGTGCCAGCTCACCACAAACAGGGAAGTCCTACGAGCAGTACTTC.

The table lists this clone with a count of one. This sequence joins TRBV6-1 and TRBJ2-5; TRBD2 might be the D (6 bases). Per germline, CDR1 MNHNS and CDR2 SASEGT. The CDR3 has 17 residues. Trimming stripped 2 bases from V and 4 bases from J, with 20 bases between. The CDR3 DNA follows: TGTGCCAGCAGTGAATTGTCAGGGAGGTTTAGGGGAGAGACCCAGTACTTC. Translated: CASSELSGRFRGETQYF.

The genes are TRBV5-1 and TRBJ2-7, with 7 nucleotides matching TRBD2. J was trimmed by 3 bases and V by 4 bases; bases with no gene match: 4. The germline CDR1 and CDR2 sequences are SGHRS and YFSETQ. CDR3 length equals 13 residues. CDR3 loop: CASSRAGNYEQYF. The CDR3, as DNA: TGCGCCAGCAGCCGAGCGGGGAACTACGAGCAGTACTTC.

The gene calls are TRBV28 and TRBJ1-4; D remains ambiguous. This CDR3 is built from 15 residues. The germline V and J ends were trimmed by 4 bases and 8 bases, with 17 bases remaining between them. Looked up from germline, CDR1 is MDHEN and CDR2 is SYDVKM. The CDR3: CASSSPQAGEEKLFF. CDR3 nucleotide sequence: TGTGCCAGCAGTTCACCGCAGGCAGGCGAAGAAAAACTGTTTTTT.

This chain joins TRBV19 and TRBJ1-1, with D uncertain. Germline CDR1 reads LNHDA; CDR2 reads SQIVND (reference sequence). Trimming removed 2 bases from V and 6 bases from J, with 16 bases in between. This CDR3 is built from 15 residues. The CDR3 DNA reads as TGTGCCAGTAGTATAAAGAAGGAGTTAAGCGCTGAAGCTTTCTTT. It is translated as CASSIKKELSAEAFF.

This clone occurred once. V usage is TRBV2 and J usage is TRBJ1-4, with 7 bases lining up with TRBD1. This CDR3 is built from 14 residues. Germline CDR1 SNHLY, CDR2 FYNNEI. V trimming: 4 bases; J trimming: 6 bases; junction bases outside the gene matches: 5. DNA for the CDR3: TGTGCCAGCAGTGGGGGGACAGCCTATGAAAAACTGTTTTTT. Its protein product is CASSGGTAYEKLFF. Full variable domain (outside the CDR3, taken from reference TRBV2 and TRBJ1-4): EPEVTQTPSHQVTQMGQEVILRCVPISNHLYFYWYRQILGQKVEFLVSFYNNEISEKSEIFDDQFSVERPDGSNFTLKIRSTKLEDSAMYFCASSGGTAYEKLFFGSGTQLSVL.

The chain links TRBV2 to TRBJ1-5; D gene unclear. The germline V gene encodes CDR1 SNHLY and CDR2 FYNNEI. The CDR3 is made up of 13 amino acids. V shed 9 bases and J shed 4 bases, with 13 bases lying between them. The CDR3 spells CASKKERNQPQHF. The CDR3 DNA reads TGTGCCAGTAAAAAGGAGAGGAATCAGCCCCAGCATTTT.

CDR3 loop: CASSLDRGRDSEQYF. In DNA form, the CDR3 reads TGCGCCAGCAGCTTGGATAGGGGGCGAGACTCCGAGCAGTACTTC. This chain uses TRBV5-1 with TRBJ2-7; 7 bases map to TRBD1. The germline V gene encodes CDR1 SGHRS and CDR2 YFSETQ. Unmatched junction bases numbered 9, after V lost 0 bases and J lost 6 bases. The CDR3 sequence is 15 residues long.

This clone has a handful of counts. The chain has TRBV6-5 and TRBJ1-1; 8 nucleotides agree with TRBD1. Germline assignment: CDR1 MNHEY and CDR2 SVGAGI. There are 15 residues in the CDR3. Unmatched junction bases numbered 12, after V lost 5 bases and J lost 7 bases. Here the CDR3 DNA reads TGTGCCAGCAGTCGAAGCGGGACAGGAAAATATGAAGCTTTCTTT. This codes for CASSRSGTGKYEAFF.

This clone has a handful of counts. The chain couples TRBV19 to TRBJ1-1; perhaps TRBD1 as D (6 bases). CDR1 is LNHDA and CDR2 is SQIVND in the germline V gene (reference sequence). V lost 8 bases and J 4 bases, leaving 11 bases between the germline ends. The CDR3 totals 12 residues. The CDR3 region is CASGGRGTEAFF. In DNA form, the CDR3 reads TGTGCCAGTGGGGGCAGGGGCACTGAAGCTTTCTTT. Full variable domain (outside the CDR3, taken from reference TRBV19 and TRBJ1-1): DGGITQSPKYLFRKEGQNVTLSCEQNLNHDAMYWYRQDPGQGLRLIYYSQIVNDFQKGDIAEGYSVSREKKESFPLTVTSAQKNPTAFYLCASGGRGTEAFFGQGTRLTVV.

The chain uses TRBV28 and TRBJ1-2; D ambiguous. Germline lookup yields CDR1 MDHEN and CDR2 SYDVKM. The CDR3 consists of 13 residues. Trimming shortened V by 7 bases and J by 4 bases, and 13 bases separated the two germline ends. CDR3 residues: CASTTEESYGYTF. The CDR3 DNA reads TGTGCCAGCACTACCGAAGAAAGCTATGGCTACACCTTC.

The chain carries TRBV5-1 and TRBJ2-7; 7 positions agree with TRBD1. V trimming: 2 bases; J trimming: 6 bases; junction bases outside the gene matches: 2. The CDR3 totals 12 residues. Germline V lookup: CDR1 SGHRS, CDR2 YFSETQ. The CDR3 sequence is CASSFSGGEQYF. For the CDR3, the DNA is TGCGCCAGCAGCTTTTCAGGGGGCGAGCAGTACTTC.

The rearrangement links TRBV4-1 to TRBJ1-1; 10 nucleotides line up with TRBD1. The CDR3 runs 15 residues. V lost 4 bases, J lost 4 bases, and 6 bases stayed unmatched. In germline, CDR1 is MGHRA, CDR2 YSYEKL. CDR3 DNA: TGCGCCAGCAGCCTCCGGACAGGGGGTTCCACTGAAGCTTTCTTT. It specifies CASSLRTGGSTEAFF.

This clone turned up a few times. This CDR3 is CASSGGASQGQLNTEAFF. The DNA for the CDR3 is TGTGCCAGCAGCGGGGGAGCAAGCCAGGGACAGTTGAACACTGAAGCTTTCTTT. V gene TRBV9 combines with J gene TRBJ1-1; 7 positions match TRBD1. This CDR3 contains 18 residues. V dropped 3 bases and J dropped 0; count of bases not matched to a gene: 14. CDR1 and CDR2 (germline): SGDLS, YYNGEE. Complete variable domain (other parts from reference TRBV9 and TRBJ1-1): DSGVTQTPKHLITATGQRVTLRCSPRSGDLSVYWYQQSLDQGLQFLIQYYNGEERAKGNILERFSAQQFPDLHSELNLSSLELGDSALYFCASSGGASQGQLNTEAFFGQGTRLTVV.

V and J are TRBV7-9 and TRBJ2-3; TRBD2 matches at 13 bases. Unmatched junction bases numbered 6, after V lost 5 bases and J lost 7 bases. The germline V gene has CDR1 SEHNR and CDR2 FQNEAQ (reference sequence). The CDR3 loop spans 15 amino acids. The CDR3 loop reads CASSARLAGGNTQYF. CDR3 sequence (DNA): TGTGCCAGCAGCGCGAGACTAGCGGGGGGTAATACGCAGTATTTT.

The gene calls are TRBV5-1 and TRBJ1-1; perhaps TRBD1 as D (5 bases). V lost 2 bases to trimming and J lost 1 base, with 9 bases between them. The CDR3 is 14 amino acids. Germline assignment: CDR1 SGHRS and CDR2 YFSETQ. The CDR3 coding sequence is TGCGCCAGCAGCTTCAGGGATACGAACACTGAAGCTTTCTTT. Its translation is CASSFRDTNTEAFF.

The chain links TRBV5-1 to TRBJ1-6, with D possibly matching TRBD1 (5 bases). V lost 2 bases to trimming and J lost 10 bases, with 10 bases between them. The germline V gene encodes CDR1 SGHRS and CDR2 YFSETQ. There are 13 residues in the CDR3. The CDR3 nucleotides are TGCGCCAGCAGCTTAGGGGTAGGGTCACCCCTCCACTTT. Residues: CASSLGVGSPLHF.

The chain links TRBV5-1 to TRBJ2-3; 8 nucleotides align to TRBD2. CDR3 length: 15 amino acids. V trimming: 0 bases; J trimming: 7 bases; junction bases outside the gene matches: 7. The germline V gene encodes CDR1 SGHRS and CDR2 YFSETQ. The CDR3 reads CASSLDRGGLNTQYF. DNA of the CDR3: TGCGCCAGCAGCTTGGACCGGGGGGGCCTCAATACGCAGTATTTT.